The 21 T cell receptor beta chains presented below share a single source sample, sequenced in a study of blood T cell repertoires in COVID-19. Method: immunoSEQ multiplex PCR; TCRdb's copy keeps in-frame clones and lacks some. The sample carries under 350,000 clones, around 84% recorded once. The source material was peripheral blood. Source of these receptors: a man between 65 and 85 years old with acute or convalescent COVID-19.

This clone was picked up one time. The rearrangement uses TRBV6-6 and TRBJ1-1, with D perhaps matching TRBD1 (6 bases). Germline V CDR1 and CDR2: MNHNY, SVGAGI (reference sequence). The germline V and J ends were trimmed by 5 bases and 2 bases, with 9 bases remaining between them. CDR3 length equals 13 residues. CDR3 loop: CASSTQGNTEAFF. The CDR3 region has the DNA TGTGCCAGCAGTACACAGGGTAACACTGAAGCTTTCTTT.

Here the CDR3 DNA reads TGTGCCAGCAGTCCGTCCGGACAGGAATATAATTCACCCCTCCACTTT. This sequence encodes CASSPSGQEYNSPLHF. The chain uses TRBV28 and TRBJ1-6; TRBD1 matches at 7 bases. Trimming at V came to 5 bases and at J to 4 bases, leaving 8 bases not matched to a gene. The CDR3 has 16 residues. Germline V CDR1 and CDR2: MDHEN, SYDVKM.

The chain combines TRBV4-3 with TRBJ1-5; TRBD1 matches at 8 bases. V dropped 0 bases and J dropped 7; count of bases not matched to a gene: 5. Germline CDR1 and CDR2: LGHNA and YSLEER. This CDR3 region has 15 residues. CDR3 sequence (DNA): TGCGCCAGCAGCCAAGATGCAGGGGGCGACCAGCCCCAGCATTTT. Its protein product is CASSQDAGGDQPQHF.

This rearrangement joins TRBV7-2 to TRBJ2-7, with 13 bases matching TRBD2. This CDR3 comprises 16 residues. V dropped 6 bases and J dropped 3; count of bases not matched to a gene: 8. The germline CDR1 and CDR2 sequences are SGHTA and FQGNSA. The CDR3 DNA follows: TGTGCCAGCAGAGGGGGGACTAGCGGGGAGTTCTACGAGCAGTACTTC. Amino acids: CASRGGTSGEFYEQYF.

The CDR3 region is CASSLGGQGAVGYTF. The CDR3 DNA follows: TGTGCCAGCAGCTTGGGGGGACAGGGGGCGGTTGGCTACACCTTC. The V call is TRBV5-4, the J call TRBJ1-2; 12 bases align to TRBD1. Germline trimming cut 0 bases from V and 7 bases from J; bases unmatched to any gene: 4. CDR1 is SGHNT and CDR2 is YYREEE in the germline V gene (reference sequence). CDR3 length: 15 residues.

The rearrangement joins TRBV28 to TRBJ1-3; possibly TRBD1 for D (6 bases). Trimming shortened V by 2 bases and J by 0 bases, and 11 bases separated the two germline ends. Germline CDR1 MDHEN, CDR2 SYDVKM. The CDR3 covers 16 residues. CDR3 loop: CASSLSQGHSGNTIYF. The CDR3 region has the DNA TGTGCCAGCAGTTTAAGTCAGGGGCACTCTGGAAACACCATATATTTT.

This clone was seen only a few times. The chain has TRBV19 and TRBJ1-5, with D tentatively TRBD1 (5 bases). This CDR3 region has 14 residues. CDR1 LNHDA and CDR2 SQIVND come from the germline V gene (reference sequence). V shed 4 bases and J shed 4 bases, with 11 bases lying between them. This CDR3 reads CASSRGGGNQPQHF. CDR3 sequence (DNA): TGTGCCAGTAGTAGGGGGGGTGGGAATCAGCCCCAGCATTTT.

A single count supports this clone. This chain joins TRBV28 and TRBJ2-3; 7 bases match TRBD2. The CDR3 sequence is 15 residues long. The V gene end was trimmed by 6 bases and the J gene end by 4 bases; junction bases not matched to a gene: 10. The germline CDR1 and CDR2 sequences are MDHEN and SYDVKM. The CDR3: CASRPAGERSDTQYF. CDR3 nucleotides: TGTGCCAGCAGACCTGCGGGAGAGAGGTCAGATACGCAGTATTTT. The variable domain in full, with the rest retrieved from reference TRBV28 and TRBJ2-3, is DVKVTQSSRYLVKRTGEKVFLECVQDMDHENMFWYRQDPGLGLRLIYFSYDVKMKEKGDIPEGYSVSREKKERFSLILESASTNQTSMYLCASRPAGERSDTQYFGPGTRLTVL.

The chain combines TRBV18 with TRBJ2-5; 7 bases agree with TRBD2. CDR1 is KGHSH, CDR2 LQKENI, per germline. CDR3 size: 14 residues. Unmatched junction bases numbered 10, after V lost 5 bases and J lost 7 bases. CDR3 in DNA: TGTGCCAGCTCAGCCGAATCTAGCGGCGGGACCCAGTACTTC. Translation gives CASSAESSGGTQYF.

The chain employs TRBV6-5 and TRBJ2-5; 7 bases fit TRBD2. Germline values: CDR1 MNHEY, CDR2 SVGAGI. With V trimmed by 6 bases and J by 5 bases, 3 bases remained unmatched. The CDR3 extends over 12 amino acids. The CDR3 here is CASSYSGETQYF. Written as DNA, the CDR3 is TGTGCCAGCAGCTATAGCGGGGAGACCCAGTACTTC.

This clone was recorded a few times. The chain is built from TRBV20-1 and TRBJ2-3, with TRBD1 matching over 9 bases. Germline V gives CDR1 DFQATT, CDR2 SNEGSKA (reference sequence). J lost 3 bases, V lost 3 bases, and 10 bases had no gene match. The CDR3 loop spans 16 amino acids. The CDR3 here is CSASSPGQGVTDTQYF. CDR3 nucleotide sequence: TGCAGTGCTAGTTCCCCGGGACAGGGTGTTACAGATACGCAGTATTTT.

This rearrangement joins TRBV6-2 or TRBV6-3 to TRBJ1-6; TRBD1 is a possible D gene (6 bases). Germline CDR1 is MNHEY and CDR2 is SVGEGT. The V gene lost 0 bases and the J gene lost 7 bases, with 13 bases spanning the gap. The CDR3 sequence is 16 residues long. Here the CDR3 reads CASSYSWTARNSPLHF. CDR3 nucleotides: TGTGCCAGCAGTTACTCCTGGACAGCGCGAAATTCACCCCTCCACTTT.

The chain links TRBV5-3 to TRBJ2-3; TRBD2 matches 13 bases. TRBV5-3 is treated as an ORF (open reading frame) with a function not yet certain. The CDR3 is 19 amino acids. Trimming took 0 bases from V and 0 from J; bases not matched to a gene: 7. CDR3 coding DNA: TGTGCCAGAAGCTTGGCGGGACTAGCGGGACTGGTGAGCACAGATACGCAGTATTTT. Translated: CARSLAGLAGLVSTDTQYF.

The chain combines TRBV27 with TRBJ1-1, with D perhaps matching TRBD1 (6 bases). The CDR3 loop spans 14 amino acids. Trimming took 3 bases from V and 0 from J, leaving 8 bases between them. Germline CDR1 and CDR2: MNHEY and SMNVEV (reference sequence). The CDR3 spells CASSFGQMNTEAFF. CDR3 nucleotide sequence: TGTGCCAGCAGTTTCGGACAGATGAACACTGAAGCTTTCTTT.

The chain is built from TRBV19 and TRBJ1-2; D unclear. CDR1 and CDR2 (germline): LNHDA, SQIVND (reference sequence). The CDR3 covers 12 residues. The V gene lost 5 bases and the J gene lost 7 bases, with 11 bases spanning the gap. DNA for the CDR3: TGTGCCAGTAGTCAACAGCGGGGTGGCTACACCTTC. Translating it yields CASSQQRGGYTF.

V and J are TRBV6-5 and TRBJ2-5; D is ambiguous. There are 14 residues in the CDR3. Germline V CDR1 and CDR2: MNHEY, SVGAGI. Trimming shortened V by 4 bases and J by 0 bases, and 9 bases separated the two germline ends. The CDR3 DNA is TGTGCCAGCAGTTCCCACGGGTACCAAGAGACCCAGTACTTC. Protein sequence: CASSSHGYQETQYF.

The count of this clone is one. The J gene is TRBJ2-7, the V gene TRBV30; the match to TRBD1 covers 9 bases. After removal of 0 bases from V and 3 bases from J, the junction contained 6 bases not matched to a gene. The CDR3 is 15 residues long. The germline CDR1 and CDR2 sequences are GTSNPN and SVGIG (reference sequence). The CDR3 sequence is CAWSVLGTGIYEQYF. The CDR3 DNA follows: TGTGCCTGGAGTGTACTCGGGACAGGGATCTACGAGCAGTACTTC.

A remark on this clone: A read error may produce the germline difference seen at one junction end. This CDR3 is CAISEHRDRELFF. In DNA, the CDR3 is TGTGCCATCAGCGAACACCGGGACAGGGAGTTGTTTTTT. This chain connects TRBV10-3 to TRBJ2-2, with 9 bases identical to TRBD1. CDR3 size: 13 residues. Germline lookup yields CDR1 ENHRY and CDR2 SYGVKD.

The rearrangement joins TRBV18 to TRBJ1-5; the D is unclear. Trimming cost V 8 bases and J 0 bases, with 8 bases left between them. The CDR3 length is 13 residues. Germline values: CDR1 KGHSH, CDR2 LQKENI. CDR3 nucleotides: TGTGCCAGCACAGTTAGTAGCAATCAGCCCCAGCATTTT. Its translation: CASTVSSNQPQHF. The variable domain in full, with the rest retrieved from reference TRBV18 and TRBJ1-5, is NAGVMQNPRHLVRRRGQEARLRCSPMKGHSHVYWYRQLPEEGLKFMVYLQKENIIDESGMPKERFSAEFPKEGPSILRIQQVVRGDSAAYFCASTVSSNQPQHFGDGTRLSIL.

This chain connects TRBV7-2 to TRBJ2-3; 7 bases agree with TRBD2. With 3 bases clipped from V and 0 bases from J, the junction kept 3 bases outside the gene matches. Germline CDR1 reads SGHTA; CDR2 reads FQGNSA. The CDR3 runs 15 residues. CDR3 region: CASSLDGRSTDTQYF. The CDR3 nucleotides are TGTGCCAGCAGCTTGGACGGGAGGAGCACAGATACGCAGTATTTT.

The gene calls are TRBV2 and TRBJ2-5; D may be TRBD1 (6 bases). Germline loops: CDR1 SNHLY, CDR2 FYNNEI. The CDR3 extends over 14 amino acids. Trimming left V 6 bases short and J 2 bases short, with 13 bases between. The chain's CDR3 is CASSLDRNQETQYF. The CDR3 coding sequence is TGTGCCAGCAGCTTGGACAGAAATCAAGAGACCCAGTACTTC.